This T cell receptor beta chain was found in a study of siplizumab effects on memory and regulatory T cells. In each sample, 85,000 to 100,000 TCR templates were assayed. This table comes from immunoSEQ multiplex PCR, and its TCRdb copy is limited to in-frame clones, with some not included. Here the sample spans more than 85,000 clones, approximately 94% being singletons. This CDR3 is 14 amino acids long. CDR1 SEHNR and CDR2 FQNEAQ come from the germline V gene (reference sequence). Between the trimmed V and J ends, which lost 2 bases and 8 bases, there was a span of 12 bases. The rearrangement links TRBV7-9 to TRBJ1-4; possibly TRBD1 for D (5 bases). Sample: CD4+ T cells sorted from blood. This TCR was recovered from a human donor in good health. CDR3 in amino acids: CASSLHVRGEKLFF. In DNA form, the CDR3 reads TGTGCCAGCAGCTTACACGTTCGGGGGGAAAAACTGTTTTTT.